The 27 T cell receptor beta chains below come from one sample, sequenced in a study of CD8 T cells in Susac syndrome. Random-hexamer reverse transcription was applied to about 0.5 to 1 ug RNA. TCRdb itself ran the immunoSEQ multiplex PCR reads through MiXCR, one entry per CDR3 protein. The sample has about 130,000 distinct CDR3 sequences, approximately 95% seen once. Sequencing was carried out using CD8+ T cells from PBMCs. The source of these receptors is a human donor with multiple sclerosis.

CDR3 nucleotide sequence: TGTGCCTGGATTAAAAGACAGACTAGCACAGATACGCAGTATTTT. Protein: CAWIKRQTSTDTQYF. This chain joins TRBV30 and TRBJ2-3; D perhaps matches TRBD1 (5 bases). V was shortened by 4 bases and J by 0 bases, with 14 bases between the two germline ends. Germline assignment: CDR1 GTSNPN and CDR2 SVGIG (reference sequence). The CDR3 is made up of 15 amino acids.

The CDR3 DNA reads TGTGCCAGCAGTTTATCCAAGGGGAGCAATCAGCCCCAGCATTTT. Translated: CASSLSKGSNQPQHF. The V gene is TRBV27, the J gene TRBJ1-5; tentatively, D is TRBD1 (5 bases). This CDR3 has 15 residues. The V and J ends lost 0 bases and 1 base respectively, with 7 bases between them. The germline V gene encodes CDR1 MNHEY and CDR2 SMNVEV (reference sequence).

The rearrangement links TRBV24-1 to TRBJ2-5; TRBD1 is a possible D gene (6 bases). Trimming shortened V by 4 bases and J by 2 bases, and 7 bases separated the two germline ends. Germline CDR1 is KGHDR and CDR2 is SFDVKD. The CDR3 covers 13 residues. CDR3 sequence reads: CATSERGQETQYF. The CDR3 DNA sequence: TGTGCCACCAGTGAGAGGGGGCAAGAGACCCAGTACTTC.

This clonotype was seen once. The chain joins TRBV7-9 to TRBJ2-7; 8 nucleotides agree with TRBD2. This CDR3 comprises 14 residues. J gave up 4 bases and V 1 base, and 3 bases lay outside the gene matches. The germline CDR1 and CDR2 sequences are SEHNR and FQNEAQ (reference sequence). The CDR3 is CASSLGGTRYEQYV. As DNA, the CDR3 is TGTGCCAGCAGCTTAGGCGGGACTAGATACGAGCAGTACGTC.

This chain connects TRBV28 to TRBJ2-5, with D perhaps given as TRBD1 or TRBD2 (6 bases each). V lost 3 bases and J 5 bases, leaving 13 bases between the germline ends. The CDR3 is made up of 14 amino acids. Germline-derived CDR1 and CDR2 are MDHEN and SYDVKM. The CDR3 protein is CASSFLRGGETQYF. CDR3 sequence (DNA): TGTGCCAGCAGTTTTTTGCGAGGGGGGGAGACCCAGTACTTC. Looking up the rest from reference TRBV28 and TRBJ2-5 gives the full variable domain: DVKVTQSSRYLVKRTGEKVFLECVQDMDHENMFWYRQDPGLGLRLIYFSYDVKMKEKGDIPEGYSVSREKKERFSLILESASTNQTSMYLCASSFLRGGETQYFGPGTRLLVL.

This chain uses TRBV7-6 with TRBJ2-1, with 10 nucleotides matching TRBD2. The V segment lost 4 bases and the J segment 8 bases; nucleotides outside the gene matches: 5. Germline loops: CDR1 SGHVS, CDR2 FNYEAQ. The CDR3 sequence is 14 residues long. The CDR3 coding sequence is TGTGCCAGCAGCTCCGTGACTAGCGGGCATGAGCAGTTCTTC. Protein: CASSSVTSGHEQFF.

The V call is TRBV19, the J call TRBJ1-5; D remains unclear. Trimming left V 4 bases short and J 3 bases short, with 10 bases between. CDR1 and CDR2 from the germline V gene are LNHDA and SQIVND (reference sequence). The CDR3 covers 14 residues. As DNA, the CDR3 is TGTGCCAGTAGTACCCCATCCTCCAATCAGCCCCAGCATTTT. Translating gives CASSTPSSNQPQHF.

V usage is TRBV20-1 and J usage is TRBJ2-7; the D gene is possibly TRBD2 (7 bases). The CDR3 covers 15 residues. V was pared by 6 bases and J by 2 bases, with 20 bases between. Looked up from germline, CDR1 is DFQATT and CDR2 is SNEGSKA (reference sequence). CDR3 protein: CSARGASGTPYEQYF. As DNA, the CDR3 is TGCAGTGCCCGGGGGGCGAGCGGGACTCCCTACGAGCAGTACTTC.

The chain carries TRBV12-3 or TRBV12-4 and TRBJ1-1; a possible D gene is TRBD1 (5 bases). The CDR3 runs 12 residues. Trimming took off 4 bases at V and 8 bases at J, with 11 bases between the two ends. CDR3 DNA: TGTGCCAGCAGTTGGGGGAGAGTGGAAGCTTTCTTT. Its translation is CASSWGRVEAFF.

The V gene is TRBV6-1, the J gene TRBJ2-1; D remains unclear. V was shortened by 7 bases and J by 0 bases, with 10 bases between the two germline ends. The CDR3 is 14 residues long. Germline V gives CDR1 MNHNS, CDR2 SASEGT. As DNA, the CDR3 is TGTGCCAGCATTTTAATTAGCTCCTACAATGAGCAGTTCTTC. This sequence encodes CASILISSYNEQFF.

Here the CDR3 DNA reads TGTGCCAGCAGTTTATACGGCGGGGGGGCATCTACTCTCAATGAGCAGTTCTTC. This sequence encodes CASSLYGGGASTLNEQFF. The chain joins TRBV27 to TRBJ2-1, with TRBD2 matching over 9 bases. CDR1 and CDR2 from the germline V gene are MNHEY and SMNVEV (reference sequence). The CDR3 is 18 residues long. Trimming at V came to 1 base and at J to 6 bases, leaving 13 bases not matched to a gene.

The genes are TRBV10-3 and TRBJ1-2; D unresolved. The CDR3 covers 13 residues. V was shortened by 4 bases and J by 6 bases, with 12 bases between the two germline ends. Per the germline V gene, CDR1 is ENHRY and CDR2 is SYGVKD. As DNA, the CDR3 is TGTGCCATCAGTGGTCCTCGAGGAGATGGCTACACCTTC. It translates to CAISGPRGDGYTF.

The CDR3 protein is CASSLSSGMNTEAFF. The CDR3 nucleotides read TGTGCCAGCAGTTTAAGCTCAGGGATGAACACTGAAGCTTTCTTT. The V and J genes are TRBV27 and TRBJ1-1; D is possibly TRBD1 (5 bases). Germline lookup yields CDR1 MNHEY and CDR2 SMNVEV (reference sequence). V was cut by 2 bases and J by 0 bases, with 10 bases left in between. CDR3 size: 15 residues.

This chain links TRBV30 with TRBJ1-1, with TRBD1 as a possible D gene (6 bases). With 8 bases removed from V and 3 bases from J, the gap between germline ends came to 13 bases. The CDR3 runs 12 residues. Per germline, CDR1 GTSNPN and CDR2 SVGIG (reference sequence). CDR3: CARGAGDTEAFF. The CDR3 coding sequence is TGTGCCCGGGGGGCGGGCGACACTGAAGCTTTCTTT.

V gene TRBV30 combines with J gene TRBJ2-1; no reliable D call. CDR1 is GTSNPN and CDR2 is SVGIG in the germline V gene (reference sequence). V was shortened by 0 bases and J by 6 bases, with 12 bases between the two germline ends. This CDR3 region has 14 residues. CDR3 sequence: CAWSVVRAVNEQFF. The CDR3 DNA sequence: TGTGCCTGGAGTGTAGTCCGGGCTGTCAATGAGCAGTTCTTC.

The rearrangement joins TRBV2 to TRBJ1-5; maybe TRBD1 (5 bases). V lost 6 bases and J 1 base, leaving 13 bases between the germline ends. The germline V gene has CDR1 SNHLY and CDR2 FYNNEI. The CDR3 extends over 15 amino acids. The CDR3 DNA sequence: TGTGCCAGCAGAGGAGGGGCTCTCAGCAATCAGCCCCAGCATTTT. It encodes CASRGGALSNQPQHF.

The sample holds one count of this clonotype. The gene calls are TRBV4-1 and TRBJ1-5; 7 bases match TRBD1. V dropped 3 bases and J dropped 2; count of bases not matched to a gene: 4. Germline-derived CDR1 and CDR2 are MGHRA and YSYEKL. The CDR3 has 15 residues. The CDR3 here is CASSHIRGRNQPQHF. CDR3 nucleotide sequence: TGCGCCAGCAGCCATATAAGGGGGCGCAATCAGCCCCAGCATTTT.

The chain recombines TRBV5-1 with TRBJ1-5, with a possible D match to TRBD1 (5 bases). This CDR3 has 14 amino acids. Trimming cost V 5 bases and J 8 bases, with 17 bases left between them. The germline gives CDR1 SGHRS, CDR2 YFSETQ. For the CDR3, the DNA is TGCGCCAGCAGTAGGGACGGGACTGCGAAGCCCCAGCATTTT. As protein: CASSRDGTAKPQHF.

The chain uses TRBV12-3 or TRBV12-4 and TRBJ2-7; TRBD2 might be the D (6 bases). V lost 3 bases and J lost 5, with 8 bases in between. The CDR3 consists of 12 residues. The DNA of the CDR3 is TGTGCCAGCAGTTTCGGGGGTCACGAGCAGTACGTC. Amino acid sequence: CASSFGGHEQYV.

The genes are TRBV2 and TRBJ1-5, with TRBD1 matching 9 bases. The CDR3 runs 16 residues. The V gene end was trimmed by 5 bases and the J gene end by 1 base; junction bases not matched to a gene: 6. Germline V gene sequence: CDR1 SNHLY, CDR2 FYNNEI. The CDR3, as DNA: TGTGCCAGCAGTTACACCGGGACAGGGAGCAATCAGCCCCAGCATTTT. Translated: CASSYTGTGSNQPQHF.

The chain combines TRBV9 with TRBJ1-1; D gene uncertain. The germline V and J ends were trimmed by 0 bases and 8 bases, with 11 bases remaining between them. The CDR3 runs 13 residues. Germline V gene sequence: CDR1 SGDLS, CDR2 YYNGEE. CDR3 sequence reads: CASSVDLRTEAFF. CDR3 DNA sequence: TGTGCCAGCAGCGTAGACTTGAGAACCGAAGCTTTCTTT. Complete variable domain (other parts from reference TRBV9 and TRBJ1-1): DSGVTQTPKHLITATGQRVTLRCSPRSGDLSVYWYQQSLDQGLQFLIQYYNGEERAKGNILERFSAQQFPDLHSELNLSSLELGDSALYFCASSVDLRTEAFFGQGTRLTVV.

The chain carries TRBV9 and TRBJ2-3; 7 nucleotides agree with TRBD1. The CDR3 loop spans 16 amino acids. J was trimmed by 4 bases and V by 4 bases; bases with no gene match: 12. Looked up from germline, CDR1 is SGDLS and CDR2 is YYNGEE. The CDR3 DNA sequence: TGTGCCAGCAGCTTTCTCGCGGCAGGGGGTGCAGATACGCAGTATTTT. This codes for CASSFLAAGGADTQYF.

The rearrangement joins TRBV29-1 to TRBJ2-1, with 9 bases that match TRBD1. V trimming: 3 bases; J trimming: 4 bases; junction bases outside the gene matches: 4. Looked up from germline, CDR1 is SQVTM and CDR2 is ANQGSEA. The CDR3 sequence is 14 residues long. The DNA of the CDR3 is TGCAGCGTTGAGGGGACAGGGATATACAATGAGCAGTTCTTC. Protein product: CSVEGTGIYNEQFF.

The rearrangement joins TRBV20-1 to TRBJ2-1; 8 bases line up with TRBD2. The germline V gene encodes CDR1 DFQATT and CDR2 SNEGSKA (reference sequence). The V gene end was trimmed by 0 bases and the J gene end by 4 bases; junction bases not matched to a gene: 2. The CDR3 spans 14 residues. The CDR3, as DNA: TGCAGTGCTAGAGAAAAGCGGGAGTACAATGAGCAGTTCTTC. Its translation: CSAREKREYNEQFF.

Written as DNA, the CDR3 is TGCGCCAGCAGCCAAGGGGGGGGCAATGCCTACGAGCAGTACTTC. It is translated as CASSQGGGNAYEQYF. The rearrangement joins TRBV4-1 to TRBJ2-7, with D perhaps matching TRBD2 (7 bases). Germline loops: CDR1 MGHRA, CDR2 YSYEKL. Trimming pared 1 base from V and 2 bases from J, leaving 12 bases between. The CDR3 runs to 15 residues.

The chain joins TRBV4-1 to TRBJ1-1; D gene unclear. Germline V gene data show CDR1 as MGHRA and CDR2 as YSYEKL. The germline V and J ends were trimmed by 0 bases and 1 base, with 6 bases remaining between them. This CDR3 is 14 amino acids long. CDR3 sequence reads: CASSQDPGNTEAFF. The CDR3 DNA reads TGCGCCAGCAGCCAAGATCCAGGGAACACTGAAGCTTTCTTT.

The chain employs TRBV5-6 and TRBJ1-3; D is possibly TRBD1 (5 bases). The CDR3 totals 18 residues. V lost 2 bases to trimming and J lost 0 bases, with 18 bases between them. Germline loops: CDR1 SGHDT, CDR2 YYEEEE. CDR3 region: CASSLYFRDGDSGNTIYF. The CDR3 bases are TGTGCCAGCAGCTTATATTTTCGGGACGGCGACTCTGGAAACACCATATATTTT.